These 24 T cell receptor beta chains came from one sample sequenced in a study of blood T cells in healthy people across ages. PCR was performed a second time for about 7 to 12 cycles using a sample-barcoded 5' primer and a J-beta primer mix. TCRdb itself ran the 5' RACE reads through MiXCR, one entry per CDR3 protein. This repertoire shows about 580,000 distinct CDR3 sequences, around 48% found once; its top ten account for around 23%. The sample was blood. These receptors originate from a man older than 75 in good health.

The chain has TRBV24-1 and TRBJ2-3, with TRBD1 matching 9 bases. Germline assignment: CDR1 KGHDR and CDR2 SFDVKD. The CDR3 loop spans 15 amino acids. V trimming: 4 bases; J trimming: 10 bases; junction bases outside the gene matches: 11. DNA of the CDR3: TGTGCCACCAGTGAAGGGACAGGGAGGAAGTGGGCGCAGTATTTT. This translates into CATSEGTGRKWAQYF.

This clonotype was counted a few times. This chain links TRBV7-9 with TRBJ2-5; 12 nucleotides align to TRBD2. The germline V gene has CDR1 SEHNR and CDR2 FQNEAQ (reference sequence). The CDR3 has 18 residues. Losses at the gene ends were 1 base for V and 0 bases for J; bases not matched to a gene: 6. CDR3 coding DNA: TGTGCCAGCAGCTTAGGGACTAGCGGGAACCGGTACCAAGAGACCCAGTACTTC. This sequence encodes CASSLGTSGNRYQETQYF.

This clonotype was recorded a few times. The V call is TRBV6-5, the J call TRBJ2-1; 8 bases align to TRBD2. CDR3 length: 16 amino acids. CDR1 and CDR2 (germline): MNHEY, SVGAGI. V dropped 6 bases and J dropped 3; count of bases not matched to a gene: 10. As DNA, the CDR3 is TGTGCCAGCAGCTTAACCGGGACTAGGCACTACAATGAGCAGTTCTTC. Amino acid sequence: CASSLTGTRHYNEQFF.

This clonotype has a handful of counts. J is TRBJ2-3 and V is TRBV27; D is possibly TRBD2 (5 bases). This CDR3 has 14 amino acids. V lost 4 bases, J lost 3 bases, and 11 bases lay in between. CDR1 MNHEY and CDR2 SMNVEV come from the germline V gene (reference sequence). CDR3 in amino acids: CASSSASLTDTQYF. DNA of the CDR3: TGTGCCAGCAGTTCGGCTAGCTTAACAGATACGCAGTATTTT.

In this sample, this clonotype turned up many times. The rearrangement links TRBV6-5 to TRBJ1-2, with D hard to call. Germline CDR1 MNHEY, CDR2 SVGAGI. The V end was cut by 2 bases, the J end by 0 bases, with 7 bases between. The CDR3 covers 14 residues. Here the CDR3 reads CASSYGPANYGYTF. The CDR3, as DNA: TGTGCCAGCAGTTACGGGCCAGCTAACTATGGCTACACCTTC.

This clonotype has just a few counts. This rearrangement joins TRBV12-3 or TRBV12-4 to TRBJ2-1, with unresolved D. The CDR3 length is 13 residues. The germline V and J ends were trimmed by 3 bases and 3 bases, with 6 bases remaining between them. In DNA, the CDR3 is TGTGCCAGCAGTTTCACGAGCTACAATGAGCAGTTCTTC. Translated: CASSFTSYNEQFF.

CDR3 region: CASSQEGYTEAFF. The CDR3 DNA follows: TGTGCCAGCAGTCAAGAGGGTTACACTGAAGCTTTCTTT. The V call is TRBV6-6, the J call TRBJ1-1; D not certain. From germline, CDR1 is MNHNY and CDR2 SVGAGI (reference sequence). The CDR3 is 13 amino acids. V lost 5 bases and J lost 3, with 10 bases in between.

This clonotype occurred a few times. The chain combines TRBV7-2 with TRBJ2-3, with D perhaps matching TRBD2 (6 bases). The CDR3 has 17 residues. CDR1 is SGHTA, CDR2 FQGNSA, per germline. V was pared by 3 bases and J by 0 bases, with 16 bases between. The DNA for the CDR3 is TGTGCCAGCAGCTTGGGGTCGGCGGGACCTAGCACAGATACGCAGTATTTT. Protein sequence: CASSLGSAGPSTDTQYF. The full variable domain, completed using reference TRBV7-2 and TRBJ2-3, is GAGVSQSPSNKVTEKGKDVELRCDPISGHTALYWYRQSLGQGLEFLIYFQGNSAPDKSGLPSDRFSAERTGGSVSTLTIQRTQQEDSAVYLCASSLGSAGPSTDTQYFGPGTRLTVL.

The chain has TRBV7-2 and TRBJ2-3; 11 nucleotides line up with TRBD2. CDR3 length equals 16 residues. V trimming: 5 bases; J trimming: 5 bases; junction bases outside the gene matches: 9. The V gene's germline CDR1 is SGHTA and CDR2 FQGNSA. This CDR3 reads CASSILAGGLGDTQYF. Written as DNA, the CDR3 is TGTGCCAGCAGCATCTTAGCGGGGGGGCTTGGAGATACGCAGTATTTT.

This clonotype was counted a few times. The rearrangement links TRBV12-3 or TRBV12-4 to TRBJ1-6; 11 nucleotides line up with TRBD1. Unmatched junction bases numbered 2, after V lost 6 bases and J lost 7 bases. The CDR3 runs 14 residues. The DNA for the CDR3 is TGTGCCAGCAGGGGGACAGGGGGGAATTCACCCCTCCACTTT. As protein: CASRGTGGNSPLHF.

This clonotype was seen a handful of times. The CDR3 bases are TGCGCCAGCAGCCCGAGGACAGGTCTTTCTTACTACGAGCAGTACTTC. Encoded protein: CASSPRTGLSYYEQYF. This chain links TRBV4-3 with TRBJ2-7; 7 bases agree with TRBD1. CDR1 LGHNA and CDR2 YSLEER come from the germline V gene. The CDR3 covers 16 residues. V lost 4 bases and J lost 3; bases outside the gene matches: 12.

This clonotype was seen more than once but under ten times. This chain connects TRBV5-1 to TRBJ2-5; TRBD2 aligns across 12 bases. The trim removed 0 bases at V and 5 bases at J, leaving 8 bases unmatched. The CDR3 extends over 17 amino acids. The germline V gene has CDR1 SGHRS and CDR2 YFSETQ. The CDR3 nucleotides read TGCGCCAGCAGCTTGGCTGCTAGCGGGAGGGCCGCTGAGACCCAGTACTTC. Amino acid sequence: CASSLAASGRAAETQYF.

A single count supports this clonotype. Germline is not matched at one junction end, which may reflect a read error. The chain employs TRBV7-2 and TRBJ1-1; 7 bases are shared with TRBD1. This CDR3 spans 15 amino acids. The germline V gene has CDR1 SGHTA and CDR2 FQGNSA. The DNA for the CDR3 is TGTGCCAGCAGCTTAGAGCCAGGGGGTGGACCTGAAACTTTCTTT. This gives the protein CASSLEPGGGPETFF.

The V gene is TRBV7-2, the J gene TRBJ2-7, with 12 bases aligning to TRBD2. The ends lost 5 bases at V and 4 bases at J; junction bases unmatched: 9. The germline V gene encodes CDR1 SGHTA and CDR2 FQGNSA. The CDR3 totals 16 residues. CDR3 nucleotide sequence: TGTGCCAGCAGCATTTATGCTAGCGGGAGGGGGTACGAGCAGTACTTC. Translating gives CASSIYASGRGYEQYF.

This chain connects TRBV30 to TRBJ2-7; a weak D match, TRBD2 (5 bases). From germline, CDR1 is GTSNPN and CDR2 SVGIG (reference sequence). V was shortened by 0 bases and J by 2 bases, with 11 bases between the two germline ends. This CDR3 comprises 14 residues. The CDR3 loop is CAWSVRAGTYEQYF. In DNA, the CDR3 is TGTGCCTGGAGTGTAAGGGCCGGGACCTACGAGCAGTACTTC.

This clonotype has a handful of counts. The chain couples TRBV20-1 to TRBJ1-2; no definite D call. V was pared by 5 bases and J by 6 bases, with 10 bases between. Germline V gives CDR1 DFQATT, CDR2 SNEGSKA (reference sequence). The CDR3 covers 11 residues. CDR3 amino acids: CSAPRHDGYTF. The DNA of the CDR3 is TGCAGTGCTCCCAGGCACGATGGCTACACCTTC.

The CDR3 reads CASSPSGGGTEAFF. CDR3 nucleotide sequence: TGTGCCAGCAGCCCGAGCGGGGGAGGCACTGAAGCTTTCTTT. V and J are TRBV7-2 and TRBJ1-1; tentative D call: TRBD1 (5 bases). There are 14 residues in the CDR3. Germline CDR1 is SGHTA and CDR2 is FQGNSA. The germline V and J ends were trimmed by 5 bases and 4 bases, with 14 bases remaining between them.

This clonotype occurred a few times. The chain combines TRBV29-1 with TRBJ2-3, with D perhaps assigned TRBD1 or TRBD2 (5 bases each). Trimming took off 6 bases at V and 6 bases at J, with 13 bases between the two ends. Germline CDR1 is SQVTM and CDR2 is ANQGSEA. The CDR3 is 12 residues long. Here the CDR3 DNA reads TGCAGCGTCGGCTCGGGGCTTGATACGCAGTATTTT. It translates to CSVGSGLDTQYF.

The V and J genes are TRBV10-3 and TRBJ1-5; TRBD1 matches 8 bases. The CDR3 is made up of 14 amino acids. Germline assignment: CDR1 ENHRY and CDR2 SYGVKD. The junction had 10 bases not matched to a gene; V was cut back by 8 bases and J by 7 bases. In DNA form, the CDR3 reads TGTGCCATCTCTTCAGGGGGCGCCGGACAGCCCCAGCATTTT. Its protein product is CAISSGGAGQPQHF.

The chain recombines TRBV5-5 with TRBJ2-3, with D perhaps TRBD1 or TRBD2 (5 bases each). CDR3 length: 18 residues. Germline CDR1 reads SGHKS; CDR2 reads YYEKEE (reference sequence). Trimming cost V 4 bases and J 2 bases, with 23 bases left between them. DNA of the CDR3: TGTGCCAGCAGCCTGGGGTGGGGGAGCACTATTCACACAGATACGCAGTATTTT. As protein: CASSLGWGSTIHTDTQYF.

V gene TRBV6-2 or TRBV6-3 combines with J gene TRBJ2-7; 10 bases line up with TRBD1. From germline, CDR1 is MNHEY and CDR2 SVGEGT. The CDR3 has 13 amino acids. The ends lost 1 base at V and 6 bases at J; junction bases unmatched: 0. The CDR3 bases are TGTGCCAGCAGTTACTGGACAGGGGGCGAGCAGTACTTC. This codes for CASSYWTGGEQYF.

This clonotype was detected ten times or more. This rearrangement joins TRBV6-5 to TRBJ2-5; 9 bases are shared with TRBD1. Trimming at V came to 4 bases and at J to 5 bases, leaving 5 bases not matched to a gene. The CDR3 has 14 residues. Germline CDR1 reads MNHEY; CDR2 reads SVGAGI. The CDR3 bases are TGTGCCAGCAGTTGGGACAGGGCCCGCGAGACCCAGTACTTC. Protein product: CASSWDRARETQYF.

Only a few counts were recorded for this clonotype. This chain joins TRBV7-2 and TRBJ2-7; D call uncertain. Per germline, CDR1 SGHTA and CDR2 FQGNSA. The V gene lost 4 bases and the J gene lost 12 bases, with 7 bases spanning the gap. The CDR3 spans 9 residues. The CDR3 region has the DNA TGTGCCAGCAGCTCTCCCACGTACTTC. Residues: CASSSPTYF.

This clonotype was detected a few times. The chain combines TRBV7-2 with TRBJ2-1; 13 positions match TRBD2. V lost 2 bases and J lost 9; bases outside the gene matches: 1. Germline V gene data show CDR1 as SGHTA and CDR2 as FQGNSA. CDR3 length equals 14 residues. CDR3 in DNA: TGTGCCAGCAGCTTACGACTAGCGGGAGGTGAGCAGTTCTTC. Protein product: CASSLRLAGGEQFF.